The source of this T cell receptor (beta chain) is a study of shared clonotypes between healthy human individuals. Only one count was recorded for this clone. The antigen remains unidentified. The CDR3 contains 16 residues. V dropped 0 bases and J dropped 0 bases, with 12 bases sitting between them. Germline V gene lookup returns CDR1 SGHNT and CDR2 YYREEE (reference sequence). Only in-frame clones appear in the TCRdb table, and some are missing; sequencing was by immunoSEQ multiplex PCR. The repertoire holds about 2 million clones, with about 95% as singletons. The study's findings and limits: Represented genetic and exposure-history diversity was restricted by having few donors. Relative to their counterparts shared across all four donors, non-shared clonotypes exhibited diminished generation probabilities. As a rule, naive subsets had a larger estimated richness than memory subsets.

Terminally differentiated effector memory CD45RA+ cells were left out of the naive CD8 fraction, which was CD45RO-negative and positively selected for CCR7. Each of the donors was a healthy adult who was HIV-negative and had not had a recent acute infection or vaccination. The rearrangement uses TRBV5-4 and TRBJ1-2; D not certain. Sequencing used naive CD8+ T cells sorted from blood. The receptor's source is a young man in good health. This CDR3 is CASSLGGEPANYGYTF. The CDR3 DNA follows: TGTGCCAGCAGCTTGGGGGGAGAACCCGCTAACTATGGCTACACCTTC.